Below, 28 T cell receptor beta chains from the same sample are listed, as sequenced in a study of control samples from healthy donors and cancer patients. Method: immunoSEQ multiplex PCR; TCRdb's copy keeps in-frame clones and lacks some. The sample holds just under 100,000 clones, approximately 95% seen once. Sequencing input: blood. The source of these receptors is a man younger than 35 in good health.

This chain uses TRBV6-5 with TRBJ2-6, with 7 bases that match TRBD1. V lost 2 bases to trimming and J lost 1 base; unmatched junction nucleotides: 2. This CDR3 has 16 residues. CDR1 is MNHEY and CDR2 is SVGAGI in the germline V gene. CDR3 nucleotides: TGTGCCAGCAGTTACGACAGGGAATCTGGGGCCAACGTCCTGACTTTC. Translation gives CASSYDRESGANVLTF.

The CDR3 protein is CARTRGQGDGYTF. CDR3 in DNA: TGTGCCAGGACCCGGGGACAGGGCGATGGCTACACCTTC. The J gene is TRBJ1-2, the V gene TRBV27; 9 bases line up with TRBD1. Trimming removed 9 bases from V and 6 bases from J; junction bases left unmatched: 8. The CDR3 has 13 amino acids. Germline CDR1 reads MNHEY; CDR2 reads SMNVEV (reference sequence).

V gene TRBV7-2 combines with J gene TRBJ2-7, with TRBD1 matching 11 bases. Trimming cost V 6 bases and J 3 bases; bases outside gene matches: 4. The germline gives CDR1 SGHTA, CDR2 FQGNSA. CDR3 length equals 14 residues. CDR3 residues: CASRSGTGGYEQYF. The DNA for the CDR3 is TGTGCCAGCAGATCCGGGACAGGGGGCTACGAGCAGTACTTC.

The rearrangement joins TRBV15 to TRBJ2-7; D is undetermined. Looked up from germline, CDR1 is LNHNV and CDR2 is YYDKDF (reference sequence). V was cut by 0 bases and J by 6 bases, with 12 bases left in between. The CDR3 totals 14 residues. CDR3 nucleotide sequence: TGTGCCACCAGCAGAGATCTGCGAGTTGTCGAGCAGTACTTC. This codes for CATSRDLRVVEQYF.

The rearrangement links TRBV3-1 (or the pseudogene TRBV3-2) to TRBJ1-1; D uncertain. CDR1 LGHDT and CDR2 YNNKEL come from the germline V gene (reference sequence). The CDR3 sequence is 14 residues long. The germline V and J ends were trimmed by 1 base and 0 bases, with 6 bases remaining between them. This CDR3 is CASSQVGVNTEAFF. The CDR3 coding sequence is TGTGCCAGCAGCCAAGTTGGTGTGAACACTGAAGCTTTCTTT.

Points on this clone: Other nucleotide sequences from this sample produce the same CDR3. Written as DNA, the CDR3 is TGTGCCAGCAGCCCAGGCACCTACAATGAGCAGTTCTTC. Translated: CASSPGTYNEQFF. V gene TRBV11-2 combines with J gene TRBJ2-1; D call uncertain. In germline, CDR1 is SGHAT, CDR2 FQNNGV. The CDR3 is 13 amino acids. Trimming took off 5 bases at V and 2 bases at J, with 7 bases between the two ends.

This clone was observed once. This chain connects TRBV6-5 to TRBJ1-4; 11 bases fit TRBD1. V trimming: 4 bases; J trimming: 6 bases; junction bases outside the gene matches: 7. In germline, CDR1 is MNHEY, CDR2 SVGAGI. The CDR3 totals 16 residues. CDR3 in amino acids: CASSSRPGQGDEKLFF. CDR3 DNA sequence: TGTGCCAGCAGTTCTAGACCGGGACAGGGGGATGAAAAACTGTTTTTT.

The rearrangement joins TRBV11-2 to TRBJ2-2, with D possibly TRBD1 on 6 matching bases. The CDR3 runs to 15 residues. Deletions cut 5 bases from V and 4 bases from J, with 14 bases between. Germline V lookup: CDR1 SGHAT, CDR2 FQNNGV. In DNA, the CDR3 is TGTGCCAGCAGCCCTGGGGGCAGTTTCACCGGGGAGCTGTTTTTT. Protein sequence: CASSPGGSFTGELFF.

V gene TRBV5-5 combines with J gene TRBJ2-3, with D possibly being TRBD1 or TRBD2 (5 bases each). Between the trimmed V and J ends, which lost 1 base and 3 bases, there was a span of 12 bases. The CDR3 has 15 amino acids. From germline, CDR1 is SGHKS and CDR2 YYEKEE (reference sequence). The CDR3 coding sequence is TGTGCCAGCAGCTTGTGGGGGAGTCCGACAGATACGCAGTATTTT. Encoded protein: CASSLWGSPTDTQYF.

The rearrangement uses TRBV5-4 and TRBJ1-1; D gene unclear. From germline, CDR1 is SGHNT and CDR2 YYREEE (reference sequence). Trimming took off 4 bases at V and 1 base at J, with 11 bases between the two ends. The CDR3 loop spans 14 amino acids. The CDR3: CASSPMGENTEAFF. CDR3 sequence (DNA): TGTGCCAGCAGCCCCATGGGAGAGAACACTGAAGCTTTCTTT.

The chain joins TRBV6-6 to TRBJ1-3; D uncertain. Germline V lookup: CDR1 MNHNY, CDR2 SVGAGI (reference sequence). Trimming stripped 6 bases from V and 0 bases from J, with 9 bases between. The CDR3 is 14 residues long. For the CDR3, the DNA is TGTGCCAGCAGAACGGAGGGCTCTGGAAACACCATATATTTT. This encodes CASRTEGSGNTIYF.

The chain carries TRBV5-6 and TRBJ1-2, with D possibly TRBD1 on 5 matching bases. This CDR3 has 16 residues. V was clipped by 0 bases and J by 4 bases, with 16 bases between them. Germline-derived CDR1 and CDR2 are SGHDT and YYEEEE. The chain's CDR3 is CASSLASGLASYGYTF. In DNA form, the CDR3 reads TGTGCCAGCAGCTTGGCCTCAGGGTTGGCGAGCTATGGCTACACCTTC.

The sample holds one count of this clone. The chain uses TRBV7-2 and TRBJ1-2; D is undetermined. Trimming took 1 base from V and 8 from J, leaving 11 bases between them. The CDR3 sequence is 13 residues long. Germline V CDR1 and CDR2: SGHTA, FQGNSA. The CDR3 sequence is CASSLGRFRGYTF. CDR3 DNA sequence: TGTGCCAGCAGCTTAGGACGGTTTCGGGGCTACACCTTC.

Comments on this clone: The identical CDR3 is also encoded by other nucleotide sequences in the sample. CDR3 nucleotide sequence: TGTGCCAGCAGCTTAGGGGGGACCGGGGAGCTGTTTTTT. This translates into CASSLGGTGELFF. The chain employs TRBV7-9 and TRBJ2-2; D may be TRBD1 or TRBD2 (5 bases each). V lost 1 base, J lost 5 bases, and 5 bases lay in between. The CDR3 spans 13 residues. The germline V gene encodes CDR1 SEHNR and CDR2 FQNEAQ (reference sequence).

V gene TRBV4-1 combines with J gene TRBJ1-3; 8 nucleotides line up with TRBD1. Germline V gives CDR1 MGHRA, CDR2 YSYEKL. CDR3 length equals 15 residues. J lost 8 bases, V lost 1 base, and 7 bases had no gene match. The CDR3 spells CASSQVQGAVDTIYF. For the CDR3, the DNA is TGCGCCAGCAGCCAAGTCCAGGGGGCTGTCGACACCATATATTTT.

This chain joins TRBV7-3 and TRBJ2-1; D unclear. There are 15 residues in the CDR3. Germline CDR1 reads SGHTA; CDR2 reads FQGTGA. V was cut by 0 bases and J by 5 bases, with 11 bases left in between. CDR3 loop: CASSLTSLPDNEQFF. The CDR3 region has the DNA TGTGCCAGCAGCTTAACTAGCTTACCGGACAATGAGCAGTTCTTC. The complete variable domain, with remaining parts taken from reference TRBV7-3 and TRBJ2-1, reads GAGVSQTPSNKVTEKGKYVELRCDPISGHTALYWYRQSLGQGPEFLIYFQGTGAADDSGLPNDRFFAVRPEGSVSTLKIQRTERGDSAVYLCASSLTSLPDNEQFFGPGTRLTVL.

This rearrangement joins TRBV11-2 to TRBJ1-2; tentatively, D is TRBD1 (6 bases). Trimming pared 5 bases from V and 9 bases from J, leaving 16 bases between. The germline V gene has CDR1 SGHAT and CDR2 FQNNGV. This CDR3 spans 13 amino acids. The CDR3 sequence is CASSPGQVKSYTF. CDR3 DNA sequence: TGTGCCAGCAGCCCGGGACAAGTCAAGAGCTACACCTTC.

The chain is built from TRBV2 and TRBJ1-1, with TRBD1 as a possible D gene (5 bases). Germline loops: CDR1 SNHLY, CDR2 FYNNEI. V was clipped by 3 bases and J by 4 bases, with 9 bases between them. The CDR3 is 13 amino acids. The CDR3 DNA reads as TGTGCCAGCAGTGACGGGGGGACCACTGAAGCTTTCTTT. Residues: CASSDGGTTEAFF.

The V call is TRBV14, the J call TRBJ1-1, with D hard to call. With 4 bases removed from V and 1 base from J, the gap between germline ends came to 7 bases. The CDR3 sequence is 13 residues long. In germline, CDR1 is SGHDN, CDR2 FVKESK. The CDR3 region is CASSPYKNTEAFF. The CDR3 DNA is TGTGCCAGCAGCCCATACAAGAACACTGAAGCTTTCTTT.

J is TRBJ1-6 and V is TRBV4-3, with D possibly matching TRBD1 (5 bases). Germline V gene lookup returns CDR1 LGHNA and CDR2 YSLEER. This CDR3 has 17 residues. Trimming pared 0 bases from V and 8 bases from J, leaving 17 bases between. CDR3 coding DNA: TGCGCCAGCAGCCAAGATGGTCCCGACAGCCTCGATTCACCCCTCCACTTT. Residues: CASSQDGPDSLDSPLHF.

V gene TRBV7-6 combines with J gene TRBJ2-1; D is perhaps TRBD2 (6 bases). Germline V gene sequence: CDR1 SGHVS, CDR2 FNYEAQ. The CDR3 extends over 15 amino acids. Trimming pared 3 bases from V and 4 bases from J, leaving 13 bases between. The CDR3 region is CASSFPGLQYNEQFF. Here the CDR3 DNA reads TGTGCCAGCAGCTTCCCGGGACTCCAATACAATGAGCAGTTCTTC.

This clone was seen only once. This chain uses TRBV27 with TRBJ2-1, with TRBD2 identical over 8 bases. The CDR3 runs to 13 residues. The germline V gene has CDR1 MNHEY and CDR2 SMNVEV (reference sequence). After removal of 3 bases from V and 10 bases from J, the junction contained 5 bases not matched to a gene. CDR3 region: CASSFPSGGEQFF. CDR3 coding DNA: TGTGCCAGCAGTTTCCCCAGCGGGGGAGAGCAGTTCTTC.

The sample holds one count of this clone. The chain links TRBV9 to TRBJ1-3; D ambiguous. Looked up from germline, CDR1 is SGDLS and CDR2 is YYNGEE. CDR3 size: 14 residues. Trimming removed 4 bases at V and 0 bases at J, with 8 bases between. In DNA form, the CDR3 reads TGTGCCAGCAGCCCGTCAGGCTCTGGAAACACCATATATTTT. Protein: CASSPSGSGNTIYF.

This rearrangement joins TRBV7-3 to TRBJ2-5; D assignment may be TRBD1 or TRBD2 (5 bases each). This CDR3 region has 15 residues. V was trimmed by 1 base and J by 4 bases, leaving 13 bases between them. Germline CDR1 and CDR2: SGHTA and FQGTGA. In DNA form, the CDR3 reads TGTGCCAGCAGCTTAAAGGGGACCGAGGGAGAGACCCAGTACTTC. It codes for CASSLKGTEGETQYF.

The CDR3 DNA sequence: TGTGCCAGCAGTGAAGAGGCTGGCTATGGCTACACCTTC. This sequence encodes CASSEEAGYGYTF. The V call is TRBV2, the J call TRBJ1-2; D is undetermined. The CDR3 loop spans 13 amino acids. Germline CDR1 and CDR2: SNHLY and FYNNEI. The germline V and J ends were trimmed by 1 base and 4 bases, with 7 bases remaining between them.

In its sample, this clone was seen once. The chain couples TRBV19 to TRBJ2-2; unclear D gene. This CDR3 has 14 amino acids. Per the germline V gene, CDR1 is LNHDA and CDR2 is SQIVND (reference sequence). V lost 3 bases and J lost 0, with 5 bases in between. CDR3 DNA: TGTGCCAGTAGTATTCAGACGAACACCGGGGAGCTGTTTTTT. Translation gives CASSIQTNTGELFF.

This chain links TRBV10-3 with TRBJ2-7; D is uncertain. The length of the CDR3 is 13 residues. The ends were cut back, 0 bases at V and 7 bases at J, with 10 bases in the middle. CDR1 ENHRY and CDR2 SYGVKD come from the germline V gene. The CDR3 DNA is TGTGCCATCAGTGAGTCGAGCCCGAGTGAGCAGTACTTC. This sequence encodes CAISESSPSEQYF.

V and J are TRBV3-1 (or the pseudogene TRBV3-2) and TRBJ1-1; 8 nucleotides match TRBD1. The CDR3 sequence is 13 residues long. Looked up from germline, CDR1 is LGHDT and CDR2 is YNNKEL (reference sequence). J lost 7 bases, V lost 4 bases, and 5 bases had no gene match. The CDR3 loop reads CASSLAGGSEAFF. The CDR3 DNA reads TGTGCCAGCAGCCTCGCAGGGGGCAGTGAAGCTTTCTTT.